These 32 T cell receptor beta chains came from one sample sequenced in a study of Graves' ophthalmopathy and Graves' hyperthyroidism. RNA transcripts were the source from which TCR beta CDR3 regions were amplified. Second-round multiplex PCR followed a first-round RT-PCR using HTBI primers. TCRdb independently ran MiXCR on the multiplex PCR reads; one entry per CDR3 protein. The data show a few hundred thousand distinct CDR3 sequences, with roughly 17% seen just once and 10% to 15% held by the top ten. The sample was peripheral blood. Receptor source: an adult man with Graves' ophthalmopathy.

There are many counts of this clonotype. The gene calls are TRBV12-3 or TRBV12-4 and TRBJ1-1; D remains unclear. The CDR3 consists of 14 residues. With 3 bases removed from V and 0 bases from J, the gap between germline ends came to 8 bases. CDR3 in amino acids: CASSFQRMNTEAFF. CDR3 in DNA: TGTGCCAGCAGTTTCCAGCGCATGAACACTGAAGCTTTCTTT.

This clonotype was observed many times. The rearrangement uses TRBV28 and TRBJ2-7; either TRBD1 or TRBD2 may supply D (5 bases each). CDR1 MDHEN and CDR2 SYDVKM come from the germline V gene. The CDR3 runs 14 residues. Deletions cut 6 bases from V and 0 bases from J, with 12 bases between. The CDR3 loop reads CASSPGTHSYEQYF. The CDR3 nucleotides read TGTGCCAGCAGCCCCGGGACGCACTCCTACGAGCAGTACTTC.

This clonotype was recorded many times. The rearrangement joins TRBV3-1 to TRBJ2-7, with a weak D call TRBD2 (5 bases). Germline assignment: CDR1 LGHDT and CDR2 YNNKEL (reference sequence). The CDR3 loop spans 14 amino acids. V lost 1 base and J 2 bases, leaving 9 bases between the germline ends. For the CDR3, the DNA is TGTGCCAGCAGCCAAGCCAGCGGAACCTACGAGCAGTACTTC. Translating gives CASSQASGTYEQYF.

This clonotype was observed many times. V usage is TRBV3-1 and J usage is TRBJ2-5; D is unresolved. Trimming shortened V by 3 bases and J by 4 bases, and 9 bases separated the two germline ends. The length of the CDR3 is 13 residues. Per the germline V gene, CDR1 is LGHDT and CDR2 is YNNKEL (reference sequence). CDR3 in amino acids: CASSQGALETQYF. CDR3 coding DNA: TGTGCCAGCAGCCAGGGTGCTTTAGAGACCCAGTACTTC.

In its sample, this clonotype was seen many times. The rearrangement joins TRBV12-3 or TRBV12-4 to TRBJ2-7; D ambiguous. With 7 bases removed from V and 0 bases from J, the gap between germline ends came to 19 bases. The CDR3 has 16 amino acids. CDR3 coding DNA: TGTGCCAGCACCTTAGGTCCCGTGGGATTCTCCTACGAGCAGTACTTC. Residues: CASTLGPVGFSYEQYF.

The table lists this clonotype with many counts. The chain carries TRBV7-2 and TRBJ2-7; the D is unclear. Trimming took 0 bases from V and 0 from J, leaving 6 bases between them. The CDR3 sequence is 14 residues long. Germline loops: CDR1 SGHTA, CDR2 FQGNSA. The CDR3 loop reads CASSLALVSYEQYF. CDR3 nucleotides: TGTGCCAGCAGCTTAGCGCTCGTCTCCTACGAGCAGTACTTC.

This clonotype has at least ten counts. The CDR3 loop is CSARVLEANQPQHF. CDR3 nucleotide sequence: TGCAGTGCTAGAGTGTTAGAGGCCAATCAGCCCCAGCATTTT. The chain joins TRBV20-1 to TRBJ1-5, with D unclear. CDR3 size: 14 residues. V lost 1 base to trimming and J lost 3 bases, with 10 bases between them. Germline values: CDR1 DFQATT, CDR2 SNEGSKA (reference sequence).

This clonotype appeared many times. The rearrangement uses TRBV10-3 and TRBJ1-1, with 10 bases aligning to TRBD1. The CDR3 runs to 14 residues. Germline V gene sequence: CDR1 ENHRY, CDR2 SYGVKD. The junction had 2 bases not matched to a gene; V was cut back by 4 bases and J by 3 bases. The CDR3 loop is CAISGTGGDTEAFF. In DNA, the CDR3 is TGTGCCATCAGTGGGACAGGGGGGGACACTGAAGCTTTCTTT.

This clonotype was found many times. The V and J genes are TRBV5-1 and TRBJ2-5, with D tentatively TRBD1 (5 bases). The CDR3 extends over 14 amino acids. Germline V lookup: CDR1 SGHRS, CDR2 YFSETQ. V was shortened by 4 bases and J by 2 bases, with 12 bases between the two germline ends. The CDR3 DNA reads as TGCGCCAGCAGCCCCCGACAGATTCAAGAGACCCAGTACTTC. Translation gives CASSPRQIQETQYF.

This clonotype was counted ten times or more. This sequence joins TRBV27 and TRBJ1-1; no firm D call. This CDR3 is built from 16 residues. The germline CDR1 and CDR2 sequences are MNHEY and SMNVEV (reference sequence). Between the trimmed V and J ends, which lost 5 bases and 2 bases, there was a span of 18 bases. CDR3 loop: CASSPLFRTTNTEAFF. CDR3 coding DNA: TGTGCCAGCAGTCCCCTCTTCCGAACTACCAACACTGAAGCTTTCTTT.

Many counts were recorded for this clonotype. The CDR3 loop reads CAWREGTWTEAFF. CDR3 DNA: TGTGCCTGGAGGGAGGGGACGTGGACTGAAGCTTTCTTT. The chain carries TRBV30 and TRBJ1-1; D might be TRBD1 (5 bases). CDR1 is GTSNPN, CDR2 SVGIG, per germline (reference sequence). This CDR3 has 13 residues. The V and J ends lost 3 bases and 5 bases respectively, with 13 bases between them.

This clonotype was counted many times. The junction departs from the called germline gene at one end, perhaps through a read error. V and J are TRBV28 and TRBJ2-7; either TRBD1 or TRBD2 may fit D (7 bases each). The CDR3 covers 12 residues. In germline, CDR1 is MDHEN, CDR2 SYDVKM. CDR3 coding DNA: TGTGCCAGCGAGGGGGACAGTCGGGGGGTTGGGTTC. Translation gives CASEGDSRGVGF.

This clonotype was counted many times. The chain couples TRBV7-8 to TRBJ1-5, with 8 bases aligning to TRBD1. The trim removed 5 bases at V and 7 bases at J, leaving 10 bases unmatched. CDR3 length: 15 amino acids. Looked up from germline, CDR1 is SGHVS and CDR2 is FQNEAQ. This chain's CDR3 is CASSRGQGGSQPQHF. The CDR3 DNA reads as TGTGCCAGCAGCCGCGGACAGGGAGGGAGCCAGCCCCAGCATTTT.

This clonotype was observed at least ten times. The genes are TRBV2 and TRBJ2-5; the match to TRBD2 covers 10 bases. The germline V gene has CDR1 SNHLY and CDR2 FYNNEI. Losses at the gene ends were 6 bases for V and 5 bases for J; bases not matched to a gene: 9. The CDR3 runs to 15 residues. CDR3 in DNA: TGTGCCAGCAGACTCAGCGGGGGGGGTCGTGAGACCCAGTACTTC. It specifies CASRLSGGGRETQYF.

In its sample, this clonotype was seen many times. The CDR3 protein is CASSPPSGTMNTEAFF. DNA for the CDR3: TGTGCCAGCTCACCACCATCAGGGACCATGAACACTGAAGCTTTCTTT. The rearrangement uses TRBV18 and TRBJ1-1; perhaps TRBD1 as D (5 bases). Trimming removed 0 bases at V and 0 bases at J, with 11 bases between. Germline assignment: CDR1 KGHSH and CDR2 LQKENI. The CDR3 runs 16 residues.

This rearrangement joins TRBV15 to TRBJ2-7; 12 bases match TRBD2. With V trimmed by 5 bases and J by 4 bases, 3 bases remained unmatched. The CDR3 extends over 14 amino acids. Germline loops: CDR1 LNHNV, CDR2 YYDKDF (reference sequence). The CDR3 here is CATSLAGGPYEQYF. The CDR3 bases are TGTGCCACCAGCCTAGCGGGAGGGCCTTACGAGCAGTACTTC.

This clonotype was counted at least ten times. V gene TRBV6-1 combines with J gene TRBJ1-1; D perhaps matches TRBD1 (6 bases). Germline V gene sequence: CDR1 MNHNS, CDR2 SASEGT. The CDR3 spans 15 residues. Trimming pared 2 bases from V and 2 bases from J, leaving 12 bases between. As DNA, the CDR3 is TGTGCCAGCAGTGAATTGAGCAGGGGAAACACTGAAGCTTTCTTT. This gives the protein CASSELSRGNTEAFF.

Many counts were recorded for this clonotype. The genes are TRBV19 and TRBJ1-1; D is perhaps TRBD1 (6 bases). Germline values: CDR1 LNHDA, CDR2 SQIVND (reference sequence). The V and J ends lost 5 bases and 1 base respectively, with 14 bases between them. The CDR3 has 15 residues. The DNA for the CDR3 is TGTGCCAGTAGTGACCCCAGGGGTGGGAACACTGAAGCTTTCTTT. This codes for CASSDPRGGNTEAFF. The full variable domain, in which reference TRBV19 and TRBJ1-1 provide the parts outside the CDR3, is DGGITQSPKYLFRKEGQNVTLSCEQNLNHDAMYWYRQDPGQGLRLIYYSQIVNDFQKGDIAEGYSVSREKKESFPLTVTSAQKNPTAFYLCASSDPRGGNTEAFFGQGTRLTVV.

This clonotype was observed at least ten times. This chain uses TRBV10-3 with TRBJ2-5; D is unclear. CDR1 and CDR2 from the germline V gene are ENHRY and SYGVKD. CDR3 length: 13 residues. Trimming shortened V by 4 bases and J by 1 base, and 7 bases separated the two germline ends. In DNA form, the CDR3 reads TGTGCCATCAGTGGGGCACTCCAAGAGACCCAGTACTTC. This sequence encodes CAISGALQETQYF.

In this sample, this clonotype turned up many times. V is TRBV4-2 and J is TRBJ1-6; D gene unclear. The CDR3 extends over 13 amino acids. The V end lost 3 bases, the J end lost 8 bases, and 8 bases lay between the germline ends. Germline V gene lookup returns CDR1 LGHNA and CDR2 YNFKEQ. Written as DNA, the CDR3 is TGTGCCAGCAGCCATGTCGGAGATTCACCCCTCCACTTT. Translating it yields CASSHVGDSPLHF.

This clonotype has only a few counts. This sequence joins TRBV12-3 or TRBV12-4 and TRBJ2-7, with TRBD1 matching 7 bases. The V segment lost 7 bases and the J segment 6 bases; nucleotides outside the gene matches: 21. The CDR3 covers 17 residues. The CDR3 protein is CASTPGGRQLRGSEQYF. CDR3 DNA: TGTGCCAGCACCCCAGGGGGACGACAGCTACGGGGTAGCGAGCAGTACTTC.

This clonotype was seen at least ten times. V is TRBV5-1 and J is TRBJ1-2; D possibly corresponds to TRBD1 (6 bases). This CDR3 has 15 residues. Trimming cost V 4 bases and J 6 bases, with 19 bases left between them. Germline loops: CDR1 SGHRS, CDR2 YFSETQ. The CDR3 nucleotides are TGCGCCAGCAGCGACCGACAGGATTCCCTAGATGGCTACACCTTC. Translating it yields CASSDRQDSLDGYTF.

The CDR3 sequence is CASSLIDRGGQETQYF. DNA for the CDR3: TGTGCCAGCAGCTTAATTGACAGGGGCGGCCAAGAGACCCAGTACTTC. The chain employs TRBV7-8 and TRBJ2-5; 8 bases agree with TRBD1. The junction had 6 bases not matched to a gene; V was cut back by 2 bases and J by 1 base. Germline V lookup: CDR1 SGHVS, CDR2 FQNEAQ. The CDR3 is 16 amino acids.

This clonotype was picked up many times. As DNA, the CDR3 is TGTGCCAGCAGTAGCCGGGACAGGGGATCCGGGGCCAACGTCCTGACTTTC. It codes for CASSSRDRGSGANVLTF. The rearrangement joins TRBV12-3 or TRBV12-4 to TRBJ2-6, with TRBD1 matching over 10 bases. With 5 bases clipped from V and 4 bases from J, the junction kept 8 bases outside the gene matches. CDR3 length: 17 residues.

This clonotype has ten or more counts. The chain uses TRBV12-3 or TRBV12-4 and TRBJ1-1, with a weak D call TRBD1 (6 bases). The CDR3 loop spans 15 amino acids. With 0 bases removed from V and 5 bases from J, the gap between germline ends came to 13 bases. CDR3 residues: CASSLALTGPTEAFF. DNA for the CDR3: TGTGCCAGCAGTTTAGCGCTGACAGGTCCTACTGAAGCTTTCTTT.

This clonotype was observed at least ten times. The J gene is TRBJ2-7, the V gene TRBV5-1; 9 nucleotides agree with TRBD1. The V and J ends lost 5 bases and 3 bases, in that order; junction bases with no gene match: 6. The CDR3 loop spans 14 amino acids. Germline V gene data show CDR1 as SGHRS and CDR2 as YFSETQ. The CDR3 here is CASRAGQGYYEQYF. CDR3 nucleotide sequence: TGCGCCAGCAGAGCGGGACAGGGTTACTACGAGCAGTACTTC.

This clonotype was seen repeatedly, ten times or more. This chain links TRBV12-3 or TRBV12-4 with TRBJ2-6, with no clear D. The ends were cut back, 6 bases at V and 2 bases at J, with 14 bases in the middle. This CDR3 is 16 amino acids long. The CDR3 coding sequence is TGTGCCAGCAGCTCCGCCATTGCAGCTGGGGCCAACGTCCTGACTTTC. Translating it yields CASSSAIAAGANVLTF.

This clonotype was seen repeatedly, ten times or more. V is TRBV19 and J is TRBJ2-7; 10 bases are a match to TRBD2. There are 15 residues in the CDR3. V shed 7 bases, J shed 0 bases, and the junction held 6 bases outside the gene matches. Germline assignment: CDR1 LNHDA and CDR2 SQIVND (reference sequence). CDR3 in amino acids: CASTTTSGNSYEQYF. The CDR3 nucleotides read TGTGCCAGTACCACTACTAGCGGGAACTCCTACGAGCAGTACTTC.

At least ten counts were recorded for this clonotype. V gene TRBV20-1 combines with J gene TRBJ2-5; the match to TRBD2 covers 10 bases. CDR1 DFQATT and CDR2 SNEGSKA come from the germline V gene (reference sequence). The CDR3 runs to 16 residues. The V segment lost 5 bases and the J segment 6 bases; nucleotides outside the gene matches: 15. CDR3 sequence reads: CSAPPSRLAGAQTQYF. CDR3 DNA: TGCAGTGCTCCCCCTTCTCGGCTAGCGGGGGCGCAGACCCAGTACTTC.

The chain has TRBV2 and TRBJ1-2; no clear D. This CDR3 comprises 13 residues. Trimming left V 0 bases short and J 8 bases short, with 10 bases between. Per germline, CDR1 SNHLY and CDR2 FYNNEI. CDR3 coding DNA: TGTGCCAGCAGTGAAGCGGGTAGCAGAGGCTACACCTTC. This sequence encodes CASSEAGSRGYTF.

The table lists this clonotype with many counts. The rearrangement uses TRBV9 and TRBJ2-3, with TRBD2 identical over 8 bases. CDR3 length equals 15 residues. Looked up from germline, CDR1 is SGDLS and CDR2 is YYNGEE. J lost 0 bases, V lost 2 bases, and 2 bases had no gene match. The CDR3 DNA is TGTGCCAGCAGCGTTAGCGGGACTAGCACAGATACGCAGTATTTT. It translates to CASSVSGTSTDTQYF.

This clonotype was seen ten or more times. The rearrangement links TRBV5-1 to TRBJ1-3; D possibly corresponds to TRBD1 (5 bases). Trimming pared 1 base from V and 0 bases from J, leaving 11 bases between. The CDR3 is 16 residues long. Germline loops: CDR1 SGHRS, CDR2 YFSETQ. CDR3 sequence reads: CASSLKDISSGNTIYF. CDR3 DNA sequence: TGCGCCAGCAGCTTGAAGGACATCAGCTCTGGAAACACCATATATTTT.